Shown below are 32 T cell receptor beta chains from a single sample sequenced in a study of blood T cell repertoires in COVID-19. The table came from immunoSEQ multiplex PCR; TCRdb's copy has only in-frame clones and leaves some out. The sample has some 150,000 clones; about 88% are singletons. Sequenced input: PBMCs or T cells enriched from blood (not recorded which). These receptors all come from a woman under 30 who had recovered from COVID-19.

The chain links TRBV6-2 or TRBV6-3 to TRBJ1-6, with 9 bases fitting TRBD1. Germline values: CDR1 MNHEY, CDR2 SVGEGT. CDR3 length: 14 residues. The V segment lost 4 bases and the J segment 10 bases; nucleotides outside the gene matches: 5. This chain's CDR3 is CASSSGTGQSPLHF. The CDR3 DNA reads as TGTGCCAGCAGTTCCGGGACAGGGCAATCACCCCTCCACTTT.

This chain joins TRBV15 and TRBJ1-1; D is possibly TRBD1 (5 bases). In germline, CDR1 is LNHNV, CDR2 YYDKDF (reference sequence). The CDR3 contains 18 residues. Trimming shortened V by 3 bases and J by 4 bases, and 24 bases separated the two germline ends. CDR3 DNA: TGTGCCACCAGCAGGATATGGACCCGGGAGGGGTTGGGCACTGAAGCTTTCTTT. Protein sequence: CATSRIWTREGLGTEAFF.

This clone was picked up a small number of times. Because the CDR3 is missing its conserved closing phenylalanine or tryptophan, this is likely a read error. The limits of the CDR3 on the DNA are not certain, so only TCRdb's listed CDR3 is given. The chain recombines TRBV28 with TRBJ1-1; TRBD1, as called in the table, went unchecked against the DNA. Per germline, CDR1 MDHEN and CDR2 SYDVKM. The CDR3 is 14 residues long, counting both termini. CDR3 sequence reads: CASSLGRHPFELSV.

This clone was picked up one time. The chain employs TRBV4-1 and TRBJ2-2; 10 nucleotides line up with TRBD2. Germline loops: CDR1 MGHRA, CDR2 YSYEKL. With 4 bases clipped from V and 1 base from J, the junction kept 6 bases outside the gene matches. The CDR3 sequence is 17 residues long. The DNA for the CDR3 is TGCGCCAGCAGCCGTGGTTCTAGCGGGGGGAACACCGGGGAGCTGTTTTTT. Translated, it gives CASSRGSSGGNTGELFF.

V is TRBV10-3 and J is TRBJ2-7; 7 nucleotides line up with TRBD1. This CDR3 contains 12 residues. CDR1 is ENHRY and CDR2 is SYGVKD in the germline V gene. V was clipped by 10 bases and J by 2 bases; unmatched bases: 5. The CDR3 DNA follows: TGTGCCACCGGGACAGATGCCTACGAGCAGTACTTC. Amino acids: CATGTDAYEQYF.

This sequence joins TRBV18 and TRBJ1-2; D uncertain. The CDR3 consists of 14 residues. Germline-derived CDR1 and CDR2 are KGHSH and LQKENI. Trimming left V 2 bases short and J 14 bases short, with 21 bases between. The CDR3: CASSPAGVGGRGTF. The CDR3 DNA follows: TGTGCCAGCTCACCAGCGGGAGTAGGAGGAAGAGGAACCTTC.

The sample holds a few counts of this clone. The CDR3 loop reads CASSRGQLANTEAFF. The CDR3 DNA sequence: TGCGCCAGCAGCCGAGGACAGCTAGCGAACACTGAAGCTTTCTTT. The rearrangement uses TRBV4-1 and TRBJ1-1, with a possible D match to TRBD1 (6 bases). CDR3 length equals 15 residues. Between the trimmed V and J ends, which lost 4 bases and 1 base, there was a span of 13 bases. CDR1 MGHRA and CDR2 YSYEKL come from the germline V gene.

The chain is built from TRBV21-1 and TRBJ2-5; the table gives TRBD1 as D, unverified against the DNA. TRBV21-1 is labeled a pseudogene. The CDR3 extends over 17 amino acids. CDR3 loop: CASSKESRGAGGETQYF. The CDR3 nucleotides are TGTGCCAGCAGCAAAGAGTCCCGTGGGGCAGGGGGAGAGACCCAGTACTTC.

The chain joins TRBV27 to TRBJ1-3; D call uncertain. V dropped 4 bases and J dropped 0 bases, with 16 bases sitting between them. CDR3 size: 17 residues. Germline lookup yields CDR1 MNHEY and CDR2 SMNVEV (reference sequence). The chain's CDR3 is CASSSTRFGLSGNTIYF. As DNA, the CDR3 is TGTGCCAGCAGTTCCACGCGGTTCGGTCTCTCTGGAAACACCATATATTTT.

The J gene is TRBJ1-2, the V gene TRBV28; D is unclear. Trimming cost V 10 bases and J 6 bases, with 30 bases left between them. The CDR3 covers 17 residues. Germline V CDR1 and CDR2: MDHEN, SYDVKM. The CDR3 spells CATSEVLRSHIFDGYTF. CDR3 coding DNA: TGTGCCACCTCCGAAGTACTCAGGTCCCATATCTTCGATGGCTACACCTTC.

The chain is built from TRBV2 and TRBJ2-7, with D possibly being TRBD2 (5 bases). The CDR3 sequence is 13 residues long. CDR1 is SNHLY, CDR2 FYNNEI, per germline. V lost 6 bases and J 4 bases, leaving 13 bases between the germline ends. The CDR3 DNA follows: TGTGCCAGCAGGGACTCTGGCGGTTACGAGCAGTACTTC. This sequence encodes CASRDSGGYEQYF.

The J gene is TRBJ2-1, the V gene TRBV18; TRBD2 matches at 10 bases. CDR3 length: 14 residues. J lost 7 bases, V lost 5 bases, and 5 bases had no gene match. The germline gives CDR1 KGHSH, CDR2 LQKENI. The CDR3 protein is CASSGLAGANEQFF. DNA of the CDR3: TGTGCCAGCTCAGGGCTAGCGGGAGCTAATGAGCAGTTCTTC.

V is TRBV28 and J is TRBJ2-3, with 8 positions matching TRBD2. Germline-derived CDR1 and CDR2 are MDHEN and SYDVKM. Unmatched junction bases numbered 8, after V lost 11 bases and J lost 4 bases. The CDR3 runs 13 residues. CDR3 region: CAVERESADTQYF. DNA of the CDR3: TGTGCCGTCGAGCGGGAGAGCGCAGATACGCAGTATTTT.

The chain has TRBV2 and TRBJ2-7, with 11 bases that match TRBD2. V dropped 7 bases and J dropped 0; count of bases not matched to a gene: 5. In germline, CDR1 is SNHLY, CDR2 FYNNEI. The CDR3 is 15 amino acids. The CDR3 is CASIPGTSGSYEQYF. The CDR3 coding sequence is TGTGCCAGCATTCCGGGGACTAGCGGCTCCTACGAGCAGTACTTC.

The chain is built from TRBV7-8 and TRBJ2-2; tentative D call: TRBD2 (5 bases). Germline CDR1 SGHVS, CDR2 FQNEAQ. The V end was cut by 5 bases, the J end by 3 bases, with 10 bases between. This CDR3 has 14 amino acids. The CDR3 loop reads CASSIRTHTGELFF. The DNA of the CDR3 is TGTGCCAGCAGCATACGGACTCACACCGGGGAGCTGTTTTTT.

The CDR3 nucleotides read TGTGCCAGCAGCCCAGACAGTATTAACTATGGCTACACCTTC. This translates into CASSPDSINYGYTF. V gene TRBV7-9 combines with J gene TRBJ1-2, with TRBD1 as a possible D gene (5 bases). V was shortened by 5 bases and J by 1 base, with 11 bases between the two germline ends. Germline V gives CDR1 SEHNR, CDR2 FQNEAQ (reference sequence). CDR3 length: 14 amino acids.

The chain has TRBV11-2 and TRBJ2-3; 9 nucleotides line up with TRBD2. The junction had 10 bases not matched to a gene; V was cut back by 6 bases and J by 3 bases. Per the germline V gene, CDR1 is SGHAT and CDR2 is FQNNGV. This CDR3 has 16 residues. CDR3 sequence: CASRPIAGARTDTQYF. CDR3 DNA sequence: TGTGCCAGCAGACCAATAGCGGGAGCGAGGACAGATACGCAGTATTTT.

This rearrangement joins TRBV27 to TRBJ2-7, with TRBD2 matching 7 bases. The germline CDR1 and CDR2 sequences are MNHEY and SMNVEV (reference sequence). The ends lost 0 bases at V and 3 bases at J; junction bases unmatched: 11. There are 17 residues in the CDR3. CDR3 protein: CASSLSNPGVAGYEQYF. Here the CDR3 DNA reads TGTGCCAGCAGTTTATCAAACCCCGGGGTAGCGGGCTACGAGCAGTACTTC.

This clone was seen a single time. The rearrangement joins TRBV3-1 (or the pseudogene TRBV3-2) to TRBJ2-5, with D maybe TRBD1 (5 bases). Per the germline V gene, CDR1 is LGHDT and CDR2 is YNNKEL (reference sequence). This CDR3 is 17 amino acids long. With 4 bases removed from V and 1 base from J, the gap between germline ends came to 19 bases. The CDR3 DNA reads as TGTGCCAGCAGCCTCCGACGGGTCAGGGCTATCCAAGAGACCCAGTACTTC. This sequence encodes CASSLRRVRAIQETQYF.

V and J are TRBV7-8 and TRBJ2-3; D call uncertain. Looked up from germline, CDR1 is SGHVS and CDR2 is FQNEAQ. The CDR3 loop spans 13 amino acids. The V end lost 3 bases, the J end lost 6 bases, and 10 bases lay between the germline ends. CDR3 sequence reads: CASSFRGGDTQYF. The CDR3 bases are TGTGCCAGCAGCTTCAGAGGTGGGGATACGCAGTATTTT.

The gene calls are TRBV4-2 and TRBJ2-3; D might be TRBD2 (6 bases). Germline lookup yields CDR1 LGHNA and CDR2 YNFKEQ. Trimming cost V 6 bases and J 5 bases, with 12 bases left between them. This CDR3 spans 13 amino acids. The CDR3 nucleotides are TGTGCCAGCAGGCCCGTCGGGAGAGATACGCAGTATTTT. This sequence encodes CASRPVGRDTQYF.

The chain combines TRBV11-3 with TRBJ2-5; 8 bases match TRBD2. V lost 5 bases, J lost 4 bases, and 0 bases stayed unmatched. Germline V gene lookup returns CDR1 SGHNT and CDR2 YENEEA. This CDR3 spans 12 amino acids. The CDR3 DNA reads as TGTGCCAGCAGCCTAGCGGGAGAGACCCAGTACTTC. Translated: CASSLAGETQYF. Full variable domain (missing parts from reference TRBV11-3 and TRBJ2-5): EAGVVQSPRYKIIEKKQPVAFWCNPISGHNTLYWYLQNLGQGPELLIRYENEEAVDDSQLPKDRFSAERLKGVDSTLKIQPAELGDSAVYLCASSLAGETQYFGPGTRLLVL.

The gene calls are TRBV7-9 and TRBJ2-2; perhaps TRBD1 as D (6 bases). V was clipped by 7 bases and J by 7 bases, with 19 bases between them. The CDR3 totals 15 residues. The germline V gene has CDR1 SEHNR and CDR2 FQNEAQ (reference sequence). CDR3 sequence reads: CASNRPGQGYGELFF. In DNA, the CDR3 is TGTGCCAGCAATCGCCCAGGGCAGGGGTACGGGGAGCTGTTTTTT.

V is TRBV5-6 and J is TRBJ2-7, with D perhaps TRBD2 (7 bases). CDR3 size: 14 residues. Germline V gene sequence: CDR1 SGHDT, CDR2 YYEEEE. Trimming cost V 2 bases and J 2 bases, with 11 bases left between them. CDR3 sequence reads: CASSFAGAAYEQYF. The CDR3 region has the DNA TGTGCCAGCAGCTTTGCGGGGGCTGCCTACGAGCAGTACTTC. The whole variable domain, remainder taken from reference TRBV5-6 and TRBJ2-7, is DAGVTQSPTHLIKTRGQQVTLRCSPKSGHDTVSWYQQALGQGPQFIFQYYEEEERQRGNFPDRFSGHQFPNYSSELNVNALLLGDSALYLCASSFAGAAYEQYFGPGTRLTVT.

The V gene is TRBV19, the J gene TRBJ2-3, with 9 bases aligning to TRBD2. The V gene's germline CDR1 is LNHDA and CDR2 SQIVND (reference sequence). V shed 5 bases, J shed 3 bases, and the junction held 6 bases outside the gene matches. The CDR3 length is 15 residues. CDR3 region: CASSVSGRMTDTQYF. The CDR3 DNA is TGTGCCAGTAGTGTAAGCGGGAGGATGACAGATACGCAGTATTTT.

V is TRBV27 and J is TRBJ2-7, with D possibly matching TRBD2 (7 bases). CDR1 and CDR2 from the germline V gene are MNHEY and SMNVEV (reference sequence). Between the trimmed V and J ends, which lost 10 bases and 6 bases, there was a span of 13 bases. The CDR3 is 11 amino acids. The CDR3 DNA sequence: TGTGCCACCCGGAGGGGGGGCGAGCAGTACTTC. Its translation is CATRRGGEQYF.

The V gene is TRBV9, the J gene TRBJ2-7; D ambiguous. In germline, CDR1 is SGDLS, CDR2 YYNGEE. CDR3 length equals 15 residues. The V end lost 0 bases, the J end lost 0 bases, and 10 bases lay between the germline ends. The CDR3 coding sequence is TGTGCCAGCAGCGTAGGCCCACACAGCTCCTACGAGCAGTACTTC. Translation: CASSVGPHSSYEQYF.

In its sample, this clone was seen once. The chain combines TRBV19 with TRBJ2-7; no definite D call. V was shortened by 6 bases and J by 3 bases, with 21 bases between the two germline ends. CDR1 and CDR2 from the germline V gene are LNHDA and SQIVND (reference sequence). This CDR3 has 16 residues. This CDR3 is CASRPSSSGVVYEQYF. The CDR3 region has the DNA TGTGCCAGTAGGCCATCTTCCTCGGGTGTCGTCTACGAGCAGTACTTC.

This sequence joins TRBV2 and TRBJ2-7; 7 bases match TRBD2. With V trimmed by 10 bases and J by 3 bases, 15 bases remained unmatched. The CDR3 is 15 residues long. The V gene's germline CDR1 is SNHLY and CDR2 FYNNEI. The chain's CDR3 is CATNGGVAAYYEQYF. Written as DNA, the CDR3 is TGTGCCACCAATGGGGGGGTGGCCGCTTACTACGAGCAGTACTTC.

The rearrangement links TRBV7-3 to TRBJ2-7; TRBD1 matches 7 bases. This CDR3 spans 24 amino acids. The ends lost 0 bases at V and 2 bases at J; junction bases unmatched: 31. Per the germline V gene, CDR1 is SGHTA and CDR2 is FQGTGA. The DNA for the CDR3 is TGTGCCAGCAGCTTAACCACGACAGGGACCCGCGAGGTTTATCGAGGGTTTCTCCCCTACGAGCAGTACTTC. Translation: CASSLTTTGTREVYRGFLPYEQYF.

This chain connects TRBV27 to TRBJ2-7, with D perhaps TRBD2 (7 bases). The germline CDR1 and CDR2 sequences are MNHEY and SMNVEV (reference sequence). This CDR3 comprises 12 residues. The germline V and J ends were trimmed by 8 bases and 7 bases, with 15 bases remaining between them. CDR3 DNA sequence: TGTGCCAGCCATCCGGGGAGGGGGGAGCAGTACTTC. It yields the protein CASHPGRGEQYF.

Remarks on this clone: A junction end diverges from the germline sequence, so it may reflect a read error. The V call is TRBV7-7, the J call TRBJ2-5, with 9 positions matching TRBD1. The CDR3 extends over 15 amino acids. Looked up from germline, CDR1 is SSHAT and CDR2 is FNYEAQ (reference sequence). Here the CDR3 DNA reads TGTGCTAGCAGCCGAGCTGGGACAGGGTTGGGGACCCAGTACTTC. Its translation: CASSRAGTGLGTQYF.